The 9 T cell receptor beta chains listed next were all sequenced from one sample in a study of Graves' ophthalmopathy and Graves' hyperthyroidism. Amplified TCR beta CDR3 regions were obtained using RNA transcripts as template. HTBI-primed RT-PCR formed the first round, and a multiplex PCR formed the second. MiXCR, run by TCRdb on the multiplex PCR reads, gives a single entry per CDR3 protein. This sample carries 650,000 to 900,000 distinct CDR3 sequences, roughly 41% of them seen once, and the ten largest clones take about 40%. The sequenced material came from peripheral blood. The source of these receptors is an adult man with Graves' ophthalmopathy.

This clonotype has a handful of counts. V is TRBV2 and J is TRBJ2-7; TRBD1 matches 7 bases. The germline gives CDR1 SNHLY, CDR2 FYNNEI. V dropped 4 bases and J dropped 3; count of bases not matched to a gene: 12. The CDR3 loop spans 16 amino acids. The chain's CDR3 is CASSVTPGQNSYEQYF. DNA for the CDR3: TGTGCCAGCAGTGTAACTCCGGGACAGAACAGCTACGAGCAGTACTTC.

The count of this clonotype is one. V usage is TRBV2 and J usage is TRBJ2-5, with TRBD2 as a possible D gene (6 bases). The CDR3 has 15 residues. CDR1 is SNHLY and CDR2 is FYNNEI in the germline V gene. The V end was cut by 6 bases, the J end by 2 bases, with 16 bases between. The DNA for the CDR3 is TGTGCCAGCAGGTCGAATAGCGGAAAACAAGAGACCCAGTACTTC. Translating it yields CASRSNSGKQETQYF.

The V and J genes are TRBV25-1 and TRBJ2-7; possibly TRBD2 for D (5 bases). The CDR3 loop spans 16 amino acids. V lost 3 bases and J 0 bases, leaving 15 bases between the germline ends. Germline V gene sequence: CDR1 MGHDK, CDR2 SYGVNS. The CDR3 region is CASSDPKDTSSYEQYF. The CDR3 nucleotides are TGTGCCAGCAGTGACCCGAAAGACACTAGCTCCTACGAGCAGTACTTC.

The chain has TRBV24-1 and TRBJ1-2; TRBD1 aligns across 12 bases. The CDR3 has 18 amino acids. Germline V lookup: CDR1 KGHDR, CDR2 SFDVKD. Losses at the gene ends were 4 bases for V and 4 bases for J; bases not matched to a gene: 12. CDR3 protein: CATSDPGTGGIGGYGYTF. As DNA, the CDR3 is TGTGCCACCAGTGACCCCGGGACAGGGGGCATAGGAGGCTATGGCTACACCTTC.

The gene calls are TRBV20-1 and TRBJ1-4; TRBD1 might be the D (6 bases). V was pared by 1 base and J by 2 bases, with 14 bases between. The germline V gene has CDR1 DFQATT and CDR2 SNEGSKA (reference sequence). The CDR3 runs to 16 residues. The CDR3 nucleotides are TGCAGTGCTAGAGTTCCTAGGACAGCCACTAATGAAAAACTGTTTTTT. Its translation is CSARVPRTATNEKLFF.

The chain links TRBV25-1 to TRBJ1-1; D not resolved. Germline V gene lookup returns CDR1 MGHDK and CDR2 SYGVNS. CDR3 length: 13 amino acids. Trimming removed 6 bases at V and 8 bases at J, with 16 bases between. The CDR3 region is CASSLASPEEAFF. In nucleotides, the CDR3 is TGTGCCAGCAGCTTGGCCTCCCCAGAGGAAGCTTTCTTT.

The genes are TRBV7-8 and TRBJ1-3; TRBD1 aligns across 10 bases. The germline V gene has CDR1 SGHVS and CDR2 FQNEAQ. After removal of 5 bases from V and 0 bases from J, the junction contained 4 bases not matched to a gene. This CDR3 region has 16 residues. CDR3: CASSLTGGVSGNTIYF. The CDR3 nucleotides read TGTGCCAGCAGCCTGACAGGGGGCGTCTCTGGAAACACCATATATTTT.

As for this clonotype: A clone one base away is much larger, so this may be a read error. This chain joins TRBV10-3 and TRBJ2-7, with 8 bases identical to TRBD1. CDR3 length: 16 residues. Germline V gives CDR1 ENHRY, CDR2 SYGVKD. The V gene end was trimmed by 4 bases and the J gene end by 2 bases; junction bases not matched to a gene: 10. The CDR3 here is CAISGPEGRGPYEQYF. The CDR3 nucleotides read TGTGCCATCAGTGGCCCCGAGGGCAGGGGGCCCTACGAGCAGTACTTC.

For this clonotype: A read error may account for a junction end that differs from germline. The chain recombines TRBV5-1 with TRBJ2-7, with D perhaps TRBD2 (6 bases). The CDR3 extends over 15 amino acids. Germline CDR1 SGHRS, CDR2 YFSETQ. The CDR3: CASSIRPGDQYEQCF. CDR3 nucleotide sequence: TGCGCCAGCAGCATCAGACCGGGAGACCAGTACGAGCAGTGCTTC.